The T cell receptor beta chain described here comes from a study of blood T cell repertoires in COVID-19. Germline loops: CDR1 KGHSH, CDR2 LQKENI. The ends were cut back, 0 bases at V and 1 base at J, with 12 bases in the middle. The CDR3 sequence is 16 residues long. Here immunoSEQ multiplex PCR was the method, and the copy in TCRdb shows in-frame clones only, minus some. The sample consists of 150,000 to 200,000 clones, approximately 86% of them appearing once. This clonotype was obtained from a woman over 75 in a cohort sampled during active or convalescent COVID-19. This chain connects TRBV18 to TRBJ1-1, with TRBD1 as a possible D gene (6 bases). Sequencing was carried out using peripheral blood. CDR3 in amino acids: CASSPPMGGGNTEAFF. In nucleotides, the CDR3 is TGTGCCAGCTCACCACCGATGGGAGGGGGGAACACTGAAGCTTTCTTT.